The next 16 T cell receptor beta chains were all read from a single sample in a study of prognosis after radiotherapy for stage I lung cancer. The genomic DNA TCR beta CDR3 region underwent two rounds of multiplex PCR. Round one of PCR was performed, and it used primers specific to each TRBV and TRBJ gene. Via MiXCR, TCRdb re-called the multiplex PCR reads, giving one row per CDR3 protein. The table has over 45,000 distinct CDR3 sequences, about 25% seen once. The material was PBMCs, obtained before or after stereotactic body radiation therapy (not recorded which). The source is a donor aged 50 or older with non-small cell lung cancer.

This clonotype was recorded many times. The gene calls are TRBV5-1 and TRBJ2-5; 8 bases match TRBD1. The germline gives CDR1 SGHRS, CDR2 YFSETQ. The CDR3 consists of 14 residues. Trimming took 4 bases from V and 5 from J; bases not matched to a gene: 7. In nucleotides, the CDR3 is TGCGCCAGCAGCCCTGGACAGGGCCGGGAGACCCAGTACTTC. Residues: CASSPGQGRETQYF. Together with reference TRBV5-1 and TRBJ2-5, the CDR3 gives the full variable domain: KAGVTQTPRYLIKTRGQQVTLSCSPISGHRSVSWYQQTPGQGLQFLFEYFSETQRNKGNFPGRFSGRQFSNSRSEMNVSTLELGDSALYLCASSPGQGRETQYFGPGTRLLVL.

As to this clonotype: This sequence may be a read error, since a much larger clone differs from it by one base. The genes are TRBV7-6 and TRBJ2-3; TRBD1 might be the D (5 bases). Germline-derived CDR1 and CDR2 are SGHVS and FNYEAQ. CDR3 length equals 15 residues. The CDR3 loop reads CAGSLGAGYTDTQYF. The CDR3 region has the DNA TGTGCCGGCAGCTTAGGGGCCGGCTACACAGATACGCAGTATTTT.

As for this clonotype: This likely stems from a read error, as it lies one base from a far larger clone. This rearrangement joins TRBV6-5 to TRBJ1-1; D not resolved. This CDR3 is built from 14 residues. Per the germline V gene, CDR1 is MNHEY and CDR2 is SVGAGI. Trimming cost V 8 bases and J 5 bases, with 18 bases left between them. The CDR3 loop is CASGLGSTRTEAFF. The CDR3 bases are TGTGCCAGCGGTTTAGGGTCAACGAGAACTGAAGCTTTCTTT.

This clonotype was seen repeatedly, ten times or more. The rearrangement uses TRBV6-1 and TRBJ1-1, with D uncertain. The CDR3 consists of 12 residues. V lost 8 bases to trimming and J lost 5 bases, with 12 bases between them. Germline CDR1 MNHNS, CDR2 SASEGT. In DNA form, the CDR3 reads TGTGCCAGCCGAGAGGTAGGGACTGAAGCTTTCTTT. Its protein is CASREVGTEAFF.

To note about this clonotype: This sequence may be a read error, since a much larger clone differs from it by one base. The V and J genes are TRBV7-9 and TRBJ1-1, with 10 bases identical to TRBD1. CDR3 length: 14 residues. The V gene's germline CDR1 is SEHNR and CDR2 FQNEAQ (reference sequence). V was pared by 3 bases and J by 5 bases, with 3 bases of the junction left unmatched. CDR3: CASSFGQGVTEAFF. CDR3 in DNA: TGTGCCAGCAGCTTTGGACAGGGGGTGACTGAAGCTTTCTTT.

Many counts were recorded for this clonotype. This rearrangement joins TRBV6-2 or TRBV6-3 to TRBJ1-1; 10 bases map to TRBD1. This CDR3 region has 14 residues. Germline loops: CDR1 MNHEY, CDR2 SVGEGT. The J segment lost 4 bases and the V segment lost 5 bases, leaving 4 bases of the junction unmatched. The CDR3 spells CASSPDRGVTEAFF. The CDR3 nucleotides are TGTGCCAGCAGTCCGGACAGGGGGGTCACTGAAGCTTTCTTT.

This clonotype came up many times. The gene calls are TRBV11-2 and TRBJ2-7; TRBD1 aligns across 8 bases. The CDR3 covers 15 residues. Germline assignment: CDR1 SGHAT and CDR2 FQNNGV. V was pared by 0 bases and J by 4 bases, with 5 bases of the junction left unmatched. The CDR3: CASSLEQGDSYEQYF. DNA for the CDR3: TGTGCCAGCAGCTTAGAACAGGGGGACAGTTACGAGCAGTACTTC.

This clonotype came up many times. V and J are TRBV6-2 or TRBV6-3 and TRBJ1-2; TRBD1 is a possible D gene (5 bases). CDR3 length equals 16 residues. Per germline, CDR1 MNHEY and CDR2 SVGEGT. Trimming left V 5 bases short and J 4 bases short, with 20 bases between. The CDR3 DNA reads as TGTGCCAGCAGTCCCGAAAGGGGAAGGGTTGGCTATGGCTACACCTTC. Translated, it gives CASSPERGRVGYGYTF.

This clonotype was recorded at least ten times. The chain has TRBV15 and TRBJ1-1; TRBD1 matches at 8 bases. Trimming took 3 bases from V and 5 from J; bases not matched to a gene: 8. Germline V gene sequence: CDR1 LNHNV, CDR2 YYDKDF (reference sequence). CDR3 size: 15 residues. The CDR3 spells CATSSPGQGWTEAFF. The CDR3 DNA follows: TGTGCCACCAGCAGCCCCGGACAGGGATGGACTGAAGCTTTCTTT.

By proportion, this clonotype is medium-sized (0.01 to 0.1%). The CDR3 region has the DNA TGTGCCAGCCTCGCGGGCGAGCCCCTCCACTTT. It codes for CASLAGEPLHF. The J gene is TRBJ1-6, the V gene TRBV6-5; D is uncertain. Trimming took 8 bases from V and 13 from J, leaving 12 bases between them. Germline V gene data show CDR1 as MNHEY and CDR2 as SVGAGI. CDR3 length: 11 residues.

The table lists this clonotype with a few counts. The CDR3 reads CATSDFVPDRRHTEAFF. CDR3 bases: TGTGCCACCAGTGATTTCGTACCGGACAGGCGACATACTGAAGCTTTCTTT. The V gene is TRBV24-1, the J gene TRBJ1-1, with TRBD1 identical over 7 bases. This CDR3 spans 17 amino acids. Losses at the gene ends were 1 base for V and 5 bases for J; bases not matched to a gene: 12. CDR1 is KGHDR, CDR2 SFDVKD, per germline.

This clonotype has ten or more counts. The chain links TRBV20-1 to TRBJ2-5; 10 bases align to TRBD2. The CDR3 runs to 13 residues. Trimming cost V 2 bases and J 5 bases; bases outside gene matches: 2. Looked up from germline, CDR1 is DFQATT and CDR2 is SNEGSKA (reference sequence). The CDR3 spells CSARSGGGETQYF. As DNA, the CDR3 is TGCAGTGCTAGAAGCGGGGGGGGGGAGACCCAGTACTTC.

The table lists this clonotype with many counts. The chain combines TRBV28 with TRBJ2-2; D not resolved. CDR3 length: 14 amino acids. V lost 1 base to trimming and J lost 4 bases, with 7 bases between them. Germline V lookup: CDR1 MDHEN, CDR2 SYDVKM. The CDR3 reads CASSLFRATGELFF. The CDR3 nucleotides read TGTGCCAGCAGTTTATTCCGGGCCACCGGGGAGCTGTTTTTT.

This clonotype was picked up many times. This chain connects TRBV28 to TRBJ2-1; TRBD2 aligns across 16 bases. Germline V gene lookup returns CDR1 MDHEN and CDR2 SYDVKM. The CDR3 length is 14 residues. After removal of 4 bases from V and 15 bases from J, the junction contained 6 bases not matched to a gene. The CDR3: CASSSGLAGGRLFF. Written as DNA, the CDR3 is TGTGCCAGCAGTTCGGGACTAGCGGGGGGGCGGTTGTTCTTC.

This clonotype was detected many times. The rearrangement uses TRBV20-1 and TRBJ2-1; D is perhaps TRBD2 (5 bases). Germline V gives CDR1 DFQATT, CDR2 SNEGSKA (reference sequence). Deletions cut 2 bases from V and 0 bases from J, with 8 bases between. The CDR3 extends over 14 amino acids. The CDR3 loop is CSARFGSSYNEQFF. DNA for the CDR3: TGCAGTGCTAGATTTGGGAGCTCCTACAATGAGCAGTTCTTC.

This clonotype was found many times. This rearrangement joins TRBV7-2 to TRBJ2-3; D gene uncertain. The CDR3 sequence is 11 residues long. The germline gives CDR1 SGHTA, CDR2 FQGNSA. Deletions cut 3 bases from V and 4 bases from J, with 2 bases between. The CDR3 DNA reads as TGTGCCAGCAGCTTTTCAGATACGCAGTATTTT. It specifies CASSFSDTQYF.